The 23 T cell receptor beta chains below all came from one sample that was sequenced in a study of T cell responses to AZD1222 COVID-19 vaccine. The repertoire was sequenced with immunoSEQ multiplex PCR; TCRdb's copy has only in-frame clones and lacks some. The sample records around 120,000 clones, roughly 91% being singletons. This specimen consisted of peripheral blood, obtained on day 0 of AZD1222 vaccination. These receptors were obtained from an adult in good health.

V usage is TRBV29-1 and J usage is TRBJ1-1; D may be TRBD1 (5 bases). With 7 bases removed from V and 2 bases from J, the gap between germline ends came to 11 bases. Per germline, CDR1 SQVTM and CDR2 ANQGSEA. This CDR3 region has 12 residues. The CDR3 DNA reads as TGCAGCGCCGGGACCGACAACACTGAAGCTTTCTTT. Protein product: CSAGTDNTEAFF.

The chain employs TRBV11-3 and TRBJ2-5; D not certain. The V gene's germline CDR1 is SGHNT and CDR2 YENEEA. Trimming pared 9 bases from V and 1 base from J, leaving 12 bases between. The CDR3 has 13 amino acids. The CDR3 coding sequence is TGTGCCAGTGCCAGAAGCAGCCAAGAGACCCAGTACTTC. Its translation is CASARSSQETQYF.

V usage is TRBV25-1 and J usage is TRBJ2-7; 8 bases map to TRBD1. Losses at the gene ends were 3 bases for V and 5 bases for J; bases not matched to a gene: 15. The CDR3 is made up of 17 amino acids. CDR1 and CDR2 (germline): MGHDK, SYGVNS. The DNA for the CDR3 is TGTGCCAGCAGTGACCCCCGGGCCAGGGGGCTTGTGGACGAGCAGTACTTC. As protein: CASSDPRARGLVDEQYF.

This chain uses TRBV28 with TRBJ1-4, with a possible D match to TRBD1 (5 bases). The length of the CDR3 is 14 residues. The ends were cut back, 7 bases at V and 5 bases at J, with 14 bases in the middle. Germline V lookup: CDR1 MDHEN, CDR2 SYDVKM. The CDR3 spells CASNQQEGNEKLFF. In DNA form, the CDR3 reads TGTGCCAGCAACCAACAGGAAGGCAATGAAAAACTGTTTTTT.

The V call is TRBV2, the J call TRBJ2-7, with TRBD2 matching 11 bases. Per germline, CDR1 SNHLY and CDR2 FYNNEI. CDR3 length equals 15 residues. V shed 6 bases and J 3 bases; nucleotides not matched to a gene: 7. CDR3 nucleotide sequence: TGTGCCAGCAGGCCTACTAGCGGGAGTTTCTACGAGCAGTACTTC. Translating it yields CASRPTSGSFYEQYF.

The count of this clone is one. The V call is TRBV5-6, the J call TRBJ1-2; no definite D call. Trimming took 5 bases from V and 2 from J, leaving 10 bases between them. The CDR3 is made up of 13 amino acids. Germline V gene lookup returns CDR1 SGHDT and CDR2 YYEEEE. DNA of the CDR3: TGTGCCAGCAGTTCTCCGGGGAACTATGGCTACACCTTC. Its protein is CASSSPGNYGYTF.

This clone showed up just once. The CDR3 here is CASSQERTSGYNEQFF. As DNA, the CDR3 is TGTGCCAGCAGCCAAGAGAGGACTAGCGGCTACAATGAGCAGTTCTTC. The V call is TRBV4-2, the J call TRBJ2-1, with TRBD2 matching over 10 bases. Germline loops: CDR1 LGHNA, CDR2 YNFKEQ. Losses at the gene ends were 0 bases for V and 3 bases for J; bases not matched to a gene: 2. The CDR3 is made up of 16 amino acids.

V and J are TRBV5-1 and TRBJ1-3, with 7 bases lining up with TRBD1. The V gene's germline CDR1 is SGHRS and CDR2 YFSETQ. V lost 4 bases and J lost 4; bases outside the gene matches: 11. The CDR3 runs to 16 residues. This CDR3 is CASSPLPTGTGNTIYF. As DNA, the CDR3 is TGCGCCAGCAGCCCCCTCCCGACAGGGACGGGAAACACCATATATTTT.

The chain links TRBV7-9 to TRBJ1-1, with D maybe TRBD1 (5 bases). This CDR3 region has 18 residues. Trimming took 5 bases from V and 1 from J, leaving 23 bases between them. CDR1 and CDR2 (germline): SEHNR, FQNEAQ (reference sequence). Here the CDR3 DNA reads TGTGCCAGCAGCCCTTCGATAGGTGGGGCCAAGGGGAACACTGAAGCTTTCTTT. It is translated as CASSPSIGGAKGNTEAFF. The whole variable domain, filled in from reference TRBV7-9 and TRBJ1-1, reads DTGVSQNPRHKITKRGQNVTFRCDPISEHNRLYWYRQTLGQGPEFLTYFQNEAQLEKSRLLSDRFSAERPKGSFSTLEIQRTEQGDSAMYLCASSPSIGGAKGNTEAFFGQGTRLTVV.

This clone was observed a single time. V and J are TRBV5-1 and TRBJ1-4, with 9 bases lining up with TRBD1. Looked up from germline, CDR1 is SGHRS and CDR2 is YFSETQ. The CDR3 covers 14 residues. The J segment lost 6 bases and the V segment lost 4 bases, leaving 4 bases of the junction unmatched. CDR3 DNA: TGCGCCAGCAGCACCAGGACAGGGGATGAAAAACTGTTTTTT. It encodes CASSTRTGDEKLFF.

V gene TRBV5-6 combines with J gene TRBJ2-3; 7 bases line up with TRBD2. V was clipped by 4 bases and J by 3 bases; unmatched bases: 11. The CDR3 extends over 16 amino acids. Germline V gene data show CDR1 as SGHDT and CDR2 as YYEEEE. CDR3 nucleotide sequence: TGTGCCAGCAGCCCCCGGGGGAGGGATGGAACAGATACGCAGTATTTT. The encoded protein is CASSPRGRDGTDTQYF.

The chain joins TRBV7-2 to TRBJ2-7, with TRBD1 matching over 7 bases. Germline V CDR1 and CDR2: SGHTA, FQGNSA. V lost 5 bases, J lost 3 bases, and 7 bases stayed unmatched. The CDR3 has 14 amino acids. CDR3 in amino acids: CASSLTGNDYEQYF. CDR3 sequence (DNA): TGTGCCAGCAGCCTGACAGGGAACGACTACGAGCAGTACTTC.

The J gene is TRBJ2-1, the V gene TRBV5-1; 10 bases are shared with TRBD2. CDR3 length equals 18 residues. Trimming removed 2 bases from V and 8 bases from J; junction bases left unmatched: 16. Germline assignment: CDR1 SGHRS and CDR2 YFSETQ. CDR3 nucleotide sequence: TGCGCCAGCAGCTTTAGCGGGAGGCCACTATCGGAGGATCATGAGCAGTTCTTC. Its protein product is CASSFSGRPLSEDHEQFF. The full variable domain, rest sourced from reference TRBV5-1 and TRBJ2-1, is KAGVTQTPRYLIKTRGQQVTLSCSPISGHRSVSWYQQTPGQGLQFLFEYFSETQRNKGNFPGRFSGRQFSNSRSEMNVSTLELGDSALYLCASSFSGRPLSEDHEQFFGPGTRLTVL.

The chain joins TRBV6-5 to TRBJ2-3, with D possibly TRBD1 on 5 matching bases. This CDR3 has 15 residues. Trimming removed 5 bases at V and 4 bases at J, with 16 bases between. Germline V lookup: CDR1 MNHEY, CDR2 SVGAGI. This CDR3 is CASSRTLTGADTQYF. CDR3 DNA: TGTGCCAGCAGTCGCACCCTCACAGGAGCAGATACGCAGTATTTT.

V usage is TRBV30 and J usage is TRBJ1-1; D call uncertain. The germline V and J ends were trimmed by 3 bases and 1 base, with 12 bases remaining between them. CDR3 length equals 14 residues. Germline assignment: CDR1 GTSNPN and CDR2 SVGIG (reference sequence). CDR3 amino acids: CAWSPPRENTEAFF. The CDR3 region has the DNA TGTGCCTGGAGCCCGCCCCGTGAGAACACTGAAGCTTTCTTT. Looking up the rest from reference TRBV30 and TRBJ1-1 gives the full variable domain: SQTIHQWPATLVQPVGSPLSLECTVEGTSNPNLYWYRQAAGRGLQLLFYSVGIGQISSEVPQNLSASRPQDRQFILSSKKLLLSDSGFYLCAWSPPRENTEAFFGQGTRLTVV.

This chain joins TRBV7-8 and TRBJ1-2; D may be TRBD1 (6 bases). The germline V gene encodes CDR1 SGHVS and CDR2 FQNEAQ. This CDR3 region has 15 residues. Trimming pared 4 bases from V and 4 bases from J, leaving 16 bases between. The CDR3 protein is CASSSDLQGPYGYTF. In DNA, the CDR3 is TGTGCCAGCAGCTCAGACCTACAGGGCCCCTATGGCTACACCTTC.

V gene TRBV7-2 combines with J gene TRBJ2-5; D call uncertain. The CDR3 covers 18 residues. V was shortened by 4 bases and J by 0 bases, with 21 bases between the two germline ends. From germline, CDR1 is SGHTA and CDR2 FQGNSA. CDR3 amino acids: CASSSKPLGGNHQETQYF. The CDR3, as DNA: TGTGCCAGCAGCTCTAAGCCCCTGGGCGGAAACCACCAAGAGACCCAGTACTTC.

The chain uses TRBV27 and TRBJ2-7; the match to TRBD2 covers 7 bases. With V trimmed by 8 bases and J by 0 bases, 1 base remained unmatched. This CDR3 region has 12 residues. CDR1 and CDR2 (germline): MNHEY, SMNVEV (reference sequence). CDR3 residues: CASWDYSYEQYF. The DNA for the CDR3 is TGTGCCAGCTGGGACTACTCCTACGAGCAGTACTTC.

The CDR3 sequence is CASSGQTSGGTDTQYF. CDR3 coding DNA: TGTGCCAGCAGTGGCCAGACTAGCGGGGGGACAGATACGCAGTATTTT. The chain couples TRBV6-1 to TRBJ2-3; the match to TRBD2 covers 13 bases. Germline values: CDR1 MNHNS, CDR2 SASEGT. The CDR3 is 16 amino acids. Losses at the gene ends were 4 bases for V and 3 bases for J; bases not matched to a gene: 4.

The chain recombines TRBV6-6 with TRBJ2-7; perhaps TRBD2 as D (5 bases). The CDR3 contains 15 residues. V gave up 4 bases and J gave up 7 bases, with 20 bases separating them. Germline CDR1 reads MNHNY; CDR2 reads SVGAGI (reference sequence). The CDR3 is CASSSLIAPTGEQYF. The DNA for the CDR3 is TGTGCCAGCAGTTCCCTGATAGCGCCAACCGGAGAGCAGTACTTC.

V is TRBV24-1 and J is TRBJ2-1; 8 nucleotides align to TRBD2. The CDR3 sequence is 15 residues long. V shed 4 bases and J 5 bases; nucleotides not matched to a gene: 6. Germline CDR1 reads KGHDR; CDR2 reads SFDVKD. In nucleotides, the CDR3 is TGTGCCACCAGTGACCCAAGCGGGAGCGACAATGAGCAGTTCTTC. Its translation: CATSDPSGSDNEQFF.

The chain links TRBV14 to TRBJ1-2; the match to TRBD1 covers 8 bases. The CDR3 length is 14 residues. Germline assignment: CDR1 SGHDN and CDR2 FVKESK. V shed 8 bases and J 4 bases; nucleotides not matched to a gene: 9. CDR3 amino acids: CASRGQGKSYGYTF. As DNA, the CDR3 is TGTGCCAGCCGAGGACAGGGCAAGTCCTATGGCTACACCTTC. Full variable domain (outside the CDR3, taken from reference TRBV14 and TRBJ1-2): EAGVTQFPSHSVIEKGQTVTLRCDPISGHDNLYWYRRVMGKEIKFLLHFVKESKQDESGMPNNRFLAERTGGTYSTLKVQPAELEDSGVYFCASRGQGKSYGYTFGSGTRLTVV.

The chain recombines TRBV4-3 with TRBJ1-2, with 8 bases fitting TRBD1. Germline V gene sequence: CDR1 LGHNA, CDR2 YSLEER. The CDR3 runs 15 residues. V dropped 2 bases and J dropped 3; count of bases not matched to a gene: 5. CDR3 DNA: TGCGCCAGCAGCCAATGGGCGACAGGGGACTATGGCTACACCTTC. Encoded protein: CASSQWATGDYGYTF.